The 13 T cell receptor beta chains below were found in one sample sequenced in a study of human T cells and chemical hapten exposure. Via MiXCR, TCRdb re-called the RACE reads, giving one row per CDR3 protein. The sample yields approximately 60,000 distinct CDR3 sequences, 9.3% seen once. The time point is: patch test 1, 2 weeks after DPC sensitization. As for treatment: therapeutic diphenylcyclopropenone sensitization with weekly scalp DPC. The sample consisted of whole blood, taken in connection with sensitization to the hapten diphenylcyclopropenone (DPC). These receptor sequences come from a woman aged 40 to 50 with alopecia areata. Some clones in this sample may be carry-over from other donors' samples.

The chain joins TRBV28 to TRBJ2-7; unclear D gene. The CDR3 length is 15 residues. V lost 4 bases and J 0 bases, leaving 13 bases between the germline ends. Germline lookup yields CDR1 MDHEN and CDR2 SYDVKM. The CDR3 coding sequence is TGTGCCAGCAGTTACCTGAGGACGGTCTCCTACGAGCAGTACTTC. As protein: CASSYLRTVSYEQYF.

This clonotype was detected ten times or more. V gene TRBV9 combines with J gene TRBJ2-1; TRBD2 aligns across 7 bases. The germline gives CDR1 SGDLS, CDR2 YYNGEE. After removal of 2 bases from V and 9 bases from J, the junction contained 2 bases not matched to a gene. The CDR3 runs 12 residues. The CDR3 here is CASSVGGGEQFF. The DNA for the CDR3 is TGTGCCAGCAGCGTCGGCGGGGGTGAGCAGTTCTTC. The full variable domain, with the rest looked up from reference TRBV9 and TRBJ2-1, is DSGVTQTPKHLITATGQRVTLRCSPRSGDLSVYWYQQSLDQGLQFLIQYYNGEERAKGNILERFSAQQFPDLHSELNLSSLELGDSALYFCASSVGGGEQFFGPGTRLTVL.

This clonotype was observed a handful of times. The genes are TRBV20-1 and TRBJ1-5; D is unclear. Trimming shortened V by 0 bases and J by 4 bases, and 16 bases separated the two germline ends. The CDR3 runs 16 residues. The germline V gene encodes CDR1 DFQATT and CDR2 SNEGSKA (reference sequence). DNA for the CDR3: TGCAGTGCTAGAGATAAGCGAGAAGAAAGGAATCAGCCCCAGCATTTT. It yields the protein CSARDKREERNQPQHF.

This clonotype was counted many times. This chain connects TRBV4-3 to TRBJ2-7; the match to TRBD1 covers 8 bases. The germline V gene has CDR1 LGHNA and CDR2 YSLEER. The length of the CDR3 is 15 residues. The V and J ends lost 0 bases and 2 bases, in that order; junction bases with no gene match: 3. Written as DNA, the CDR3 is TGCGCCAGCAGCCAAGAGCAACAGGGGGCCTACGAGCAGTACTTC. This gives the protein CASSQEQQGAYEQYF.

The rearrangement joins TRBV7-9 to TRBJ1-6, with D tentatively TRBD1 (5 bases). CDR3 length: 15 residues. V was cut by 7 bases and J by 5 bases, with 15 bases left in between. The germline CDR1 and CDR2 sequences are SEHNR and FQNEAQ (reference sequence). CDR3 DNA sequence: TGTGCCAGCACCCTGCCGGGGGGGAATAATTCACCCCTCCACTTT. Translated, it gives CASTLPGGNNSPLHF. Full variable domain (outside the CDR3, taken from reference TRBV7-9 and TRBJ1-6): DTGVSQNPRHKITKRGQNVTFRCDPISEHNRLYWYRQTLGQGPEFLTYFQNEAQLEKSRLLSDRFSAERPKGSFSTLEIQRTEQGDSAMYLCASTLPGGNNSPLHFGNGTRLTVT.

This clonotype came up many times. J is TRBJ2-6 and V is TRBV6-1, with D perhaps matching TRBD1 (6 bases). V was trimmed by 6 bases and J by 3 bases, leaving 9 bases between them. In germline, CDR1 is MNHNS, CDR2 SASEGT. The CDR3 sequence is 14 residues long. The CDR3 DNA follows: TGTGCCAGCAGATCGACAGGTGGGGCCAACGTCCTGACTTTC. Its protein is CASRSTGGANVLTF.

The sample holds many counts of this clonotype. DNA for the CDR3: TGTGCCAGCAGCTTAGCTAACCCAAGCGAGCAGTTCTTC. Its translation: CASSLANPSEQFF. The chain has TRBV7-9 and TRBJ2-1, with D unclear. This CDR3 has 13 residues. Trimming shortened V by 0 bases and J by 10 bases, and 10 bases separated the two germline ends. From germline, CDR1 is SEHNR and CDR2 FQNEAQ (reference sequence).

The rearrangement links TRBV6-2 or TRBV6-3 to TRBJ1-2; 8 bases are shared with TRBD1. The V and J ends lost 5 bases and 4 bases, in that order; junction bases with no gene match: 6. CDR1 and CDR2 (germline): MNHEY, SVGEGT. CDR3 length equals 14 residues. The CDR3 is CASSPDRESYGYTF. The DNA for the CDR3 is TGTGCCAGCAGTCCGGACAGGGAGTCCTATGGCTACACCTTC.

This clonotype was detected ten times or more. This sequence joins TRBV7-2 and TRBJ2-2; TRBD2 agrees at 8 bases. The CDR3 has 16 residues. The junction had 9 bases not matched to a gene; V was cut back by 5 bases and J by 4 bases. The germline V gene has CDR1 SGHTA and CDR2 FQGNSA. CDR3 coding DNA: TGTGCCAGCAGCCCCAACCGGGGGGGGCCCACCGGGGAGCTGTTTTTT. It translates to CASSPNRGGPTGELFF. Full variable domain (remainder filled in from reference TRBV7-2 and TRBJ2-2): GAGVSQSPSNKVTEKGKDVELRCDPISGHTALYWYRQSLGQGLEFLIYFQGNSAPDKSGLPSDRFSAERTGGSVSTLTIQRTQQEDSAVYLCASSPNRGGPTGELFFGEGSRLTVL.

V usage is TRBV2 and J usage is TRBJ2-1, with 7 bases matching TRBD2. The CDR3 is 16 amino acids. V shed 1 base, J shed 5 bases, and the junction held 8 bases outside the gene matches. Germline values: CDR1 SNHLY, CDR2 FYNNEI. The CDR3 nucleotides are TGTGCCAGCAGTGAAGTGGTGGCTAGCGGACACAATGAGCAGTTCTTC. Protein sequence: CASSEVVASGHNEQFF.

This clonotype has a handful of counts. The rearrangement links TRBV29-1 to TRBJ2-1; 12 nucleotides match TRBD2. Germline values: CDR1 SQVTM, CDR2 ANQGSEA. This CDR3 comprises 16 residues. V lost 4 bases to trimming and J lost 10 bases; unmatched junction nucleotides: 14. The CDR3, as DNA: TGCAGCGTTGCACTAGCGGGGGGCCGCGACGTCTACGAGCAGTTCTTC. This gives the protein CSVALAGGRDVYEQFF.

This clonotype was seen many times. The V call is TRBV11-3, the J call TRBJ1-1; D call uncertain. V gave up 5 bases and J gave up 0 bases, with 7 bases separating them. Germline V gives CDR1 SGHNT, CDR2 YENEEA. This CDR3 is 13 amino acids long. The CDR3 nucleotides are TGTGCCAGCAGCCTACAAATGAACACTGAAGCTTTCTTT. Its translation is CASSLQMNTEAFF.

This clonotype came up a few times. This chain uses TRBV29-1 with TRBJ2-7; TRBD2 matches at 7 bases. The CDR3 is 14 residues long. V shed 4 bases and J 2 bases; nucleotides not matched to a gene: 8. Per germline, CDR1 SQVTM and CDR2 ANQGSEA. This chain's CDR3 is CSVAGGGDTYEQYF. The CDR3 DNA sequence: TGCAGCGTTGCTGGCGGGGGTGATACCTACGAGCAGTACTTC.